Following are 30 T cell receptor beta chains from one sample sequenced in a study of blood T cell repertoires in COVID-19. Clones were sequenced by immunoSEQ multiplex PCR, and TCRdb holds only the in-frame ones, with some missing. The data show 140,000 to 150,000 clones, roughly 81% seen once. The sample taken for sequencing was peripheral blood. The receptor set was obtained from a human donor with acute or convalescent COVID-19. The donor label of this sample is uncertain.

This clone was seen once. This chain joins TRBV3-1 (or the pseudogene TRBV3-2) and TRBJ2-2, with 13 bases matching TRBD2. Germline loops: CDR1 LGHDT, CDR2 YNNKEL (reference sequence). V lost 5 bases, J lost 7 bases, and 7 bases stayed unmatched. This CDR3 contains 16 residues. DNA of the CDR3: TGTGCCAGCAGCTACACTAGCGGGGGGGCGTGCGGGGAGCTGTTTTTT. Amino acids: CASSYTSGGACGELFF.

The rearrangement joins TRBV7-9 to TRBJ1-2, with a weak D call TRBD1 (6 bases). Germline CDR1 SEHNR, CDR2 FQNEAQ (reference sequence). CDR3 length: 15 residues. V was shortened by 5 bases and J by 4 bases, with 17 bases between the two germline ends. The CDR3 nucleotides are TGTGCCAGCAGCGGCGGGGGGGGCGCGGTCTATGGCTACACCTTC. Translated, it gives CASSGGGGAVYGYTF.

About this clone: Sequence at one end of the junction differs from germline and may be a read error. The J gene is TRBJ2-2, the V gene TRBV5-1; 8 bases line up with TRBD1. The CDR3 has 12 amino acids. In germline, CDR1 is SGHRS, CDR2 YFSETQ. The CDR3 sequence: CAGRGQSGELFF. The CDR3 region has the DNA TGCGCCGGCAGGGGGCAAAGCGGGGAGCTGTTTTTT.

V gene TRBV7-8 combines with J gene TRBJ1-6; D perhaps matches TRBD1 (6 bases). Germline values: CDR1 SGHVS, CDR2 FQNEAQ. This CDR3 contains 16 residues. V dropped 1 base and J dropped 10 bases, with 17 bases sitting between them. CDR3 residues: CASSLGLTIQGSPLHF. CDR3 DNA sequence: TGTGCCAGCAGCTTAGGACTAACTATTCAGGGGTCACCCCTCCACTTT. Full variable domain (missing parts from reference TRBV7-8 and TRBJ1-6): GAGVSQSPRYKVAKRGQDVALRCDPISGHVSLFWYQQALGQGPEFLTYFQNEAQLDKSGLPSDRFFAERPEGSVSTLKIQRTQQEDSAVYLCASSLGLTIQGSPLHFGNGTRLTVT.

The chain has TRBV7-2 and TRBJ2-5; TRBD2 agrees at 8 bases. The CDR3 extends over 16 amino acids. After removal of 0 bases from V and 5 bases from J, the junction contained 8 bases not matched to a gene. CDR1 and CDR2 from the germline V gene are SGHTA and FQGNSA. DNA for the CDR3: TGTGCCAGCAGCTTAGCGGTCGGGACTAGGGGGGAGACCCAGTACTTC. Its translation: CASSLAVGTRGETQYF.

The gene calls are TRBV5-1 and TRBJ1-4; D is perhaps TRBD1 (5 bases). CDR1 is SGHRS and CDR2 is YFSETQ in the germline V gene. V was clipped by 5 bases and J by 6 bases, with 14 bases between them. The length of the CDR3 is 14 residues. CDR3 sequence (DNA): TGCGCCAGCAGGCTACTCCAGGGTCATGAAAAACTGTTTTTT. Translation gives CASRLLQGHEKLFF.

This clone came up once. The chain combines TRBV7-3 with TRBJ2-2, with TRBD1 matching over 11 bases. Germline CDR1 SGHTA, CDR2 FQGTGA. The CDR3 spans 16 residues. After removal of 4 bases from V and 4 bases from J, the junction contained 5 bases not matched to a gene. The CDR3 reads CASSSDRGLGTGELFF. The CDR3 nucleotides read TGTGCCAGCAGCTCGGACAGGGGGCTTGGCACCGGGGAGCTGTTTTTT.

This chain uses TRBV7-2 with TRBJ2-7; perhaps TRBD2 as D (6 bases). The CDR3 consists of 15 residues. Trimming cost V 1 base and J 1 base, with 11 bases left between them. The germline V gene encodes CDR1 SGHTA and CDR2 FQGNSA. The CDR3 coding sequence is TGTGCCAGCAGCTTAGGGAGGGGCAGATCCTACGAGCAGTACTTC. Its protein is CASSLGRGRSYEQYF. Combining the CDR3 with reference TRBV7-2 and TRBJ2-7 gives the whole variable domain GAGVSQSPSNKVTEKGKDVELRCDPISGHTALYWYRQSLGQGLEFLIYFQGNSAPDKSGLPSDRFSAERTGGSVSTLTIQRTQQEDSAVYLCASSLGRGRSYEQYFGPGTRLTVT.

This clone has more than one count but fewer than ten. DNA of the CDR3: TGTGCCAGTAGTATGAGGGAATGGAACACTGAAGCTTTCTTT. This gives the protein CASSMREWNTEAFF. This rearrangement joins TRBV19 to TRBJ1-1; the D is unclear. V was pared by 3 bases and J by 1 base, with 9 bases between. This CDR3 comprises 14 residues. CDR1 and CDR2 from the germline V gene are LNHDA and SQIVND (reference sequence).

This clone appeared a few times. The chain recombines TRBV19 with TRBJ1-5, with 9 nucleotides matching TRBD1. CDR1 LNHDA and CDR2 SQIVND come from the germline V gene (reference sequence). V shed 6 bases and J 0 bases; nucleotides not matched to a gene: 6. The CDR3 covers 16 residues. The CDR3 nucleotides read TGTGCCAGTAGATGGGGACAGGGCTATAGCAATCAGCCCCAGCATTTT. It translates to CASRWGQGYSNQPQHF.

The V call is TRBV6-2 or TRBV6-3, the J call TRBJ2-7, with 12 bases aligning to TRBD2. Germline trimming cut 6 bases from V and 6 bases from J; bases unmatched to any gene: 6. CDR1 and CDR2 from the germline V gene are MNHEY and SVGEGT. The CDR3 loop spans 14 amino acids. CDR3: CASSGTSGWREQYV. The CDR3 DNA reads TGTGCCAGCAGCGGGACTAGCGGGTGGCGCGAGCAGTACGTC.

The rearrangement links TRBV11-2 to TRBJ2-1; 15 positions match TRBD2. V shed 5 bases, J shed 8 bases, and the junction held 10 bases outside the gene matches. The germline V gene has CDR1 SGHAT and CDR2 FQNNGV. CDR3 length: 17 residues. CDR3 sequence: CASSPWTSGRARDEQFF. As DNA, the CDR3 is TGTGCCAGCAGCCCATGGACTAGCGGGAGGGCCCGTGATGAGCAGTTCTTC.

The J gene is TRBJ2-7, the V gene TRBV5-1, with TRBD1 matching over 9 bases. The trim removed 3 bases at V and 4 bases at J, leaving 5 bases unmatched. The germline V gene has CDR1 SGHRS and CDR2 YFSETQ. The CDR3 has 14 residues. The CDR3 region is CASSSGQGQYEQYF. The CDR3 DNA reads TGCGCCAGCAGCTCAGGACAGGGGCAATACGAGCAGTACTTC. Full variable domain (rest looked up from reference TRBV5-1 and TRBJ2-7): KAGVTQTPRYLIKTRGQQVTLSCSPISGHRSVSWYQQTPGQGLQFLFEYFSETQRNKGNFPGRFSGRQFSNSRSEMNVSTLELGDSALYLCASSSGQGQYEQYFGPGTRLTVT.

V and J are TRBV29-1 and TRBJ2-7, with D perhaps matching TRBD1 (6 bases). CDR3 size: 11 residues. V was shortened by 6 bases and J by 4 bases, with 10 bases between the two germline ends. Germline V gives CDR1 SQVTM, CDR2 ANQGSEA. This CDR3 is CSVAQGYEQYF. As DNA, the CDR3 is TGCAGCGTCGCACAGGGTTACGAGCAGTACTTC.

The V call is TRBV7-9, the J call TRBJ2-1; possibly TRBD2 for D (6 bases). Germline V gene data show CDR1 as SEHNR and CDR2 as FQNEAQ (reference sequence). V was shortened by 3 bases and J by 8 bases, with 23 bases between the two germline ends. The CDR3 covers 17 residues. CDR3 protein: CASSLLLGGPITHEQFF. The CDR3 DNA is TGTGCCAGCAGCTTGCTTCTGGGAGGCCCAATAACCCATGAGCAGTTCTTC.

This clone has a single count. V is TRBV7-8 and J is TRBJ2-7, with 12 bases that match TRBD2. The CDR3 runs to 16 residues. V dropped 4 bases and J dropped 4; count of bases not matched to a gene: 8. The germline V gene has CDR1 SGHVS and CDR2 FQNEAQ. This chain's CDR3 is CASSSRGTSGLYEQYV. CDR3 sequence (DNA): TGTGCCAGCAGCTCTAGAGGGACTAGCGGGCTGTACGAGCAGTACGTC.

In DNA, the CDR3 is TGTGCCTGGAATCTAGCGGGGGGTTTTACAGATACGCAGTATTTT. Translated: CAWNLAGGFTDTQYF. The chain links TRBV30 to TRBJ2-3; TRBD2 agrees at 11 bases. This CDR3 is built from 15 residues. CDR1 is GTSNPN, CDR2 SVGIG, per germline (reference sequence). Unmatched junction bases numbered 6, after V lost 4 bases and J lost 3 bases. Complete variable domain (other parts from reference TRBV30 and TRBJ2-3): SQTIHQWPATLVQPVGSPLSLECTVEGTSNPNLYWYRQAAGRGLQLLFYSVGIGQISSEVPQNLSASRPQDRQFILSSKKLLLSDSGFYLCAWNLAGGFTDTQYFGPGTRLTVL.

The chain carries TRBV6-6 and TRBJ1-4; TRBD1 aligns across 7 bases. V trimming: 6 bases; J trimming: 0 bases; junction bases outside the gene matches: 22. Per germline, CDR1 MNHNY and CDR2 SVGAGI (reference sequence). The CDR3 covers 21 residues. The CDR3, as DNA: TGTGCCAGCAGCGCCCGGGACAGTCTGGAGACCAACCAAACAACTAATGAAAAACTGTTTTTT. This translates into CASSARDSLETNQTTNEKLFF.

The chain combines TRBV29-1 with TRBJ1-1; 7 bases are a match to TRBD1. The ends lost 4 bases at V and 4 bases at J; junction bases unmatched: 3. This CDR3 contains 12 residues. Germline CDR1 SQVTM, CDR2 ANQGSEA. The CDR3 sequence: CSVGEGATEAFF. In DNA form, the CDR3 reads TGCAGCGTTGGAGAGGGGGCCACTGAAGCTTTCTTT.

The J gene is TRBJ1-3, the V gene TRBV6-5; TRBD1 matches 9 bases. V lost 2 bases, J lost 2 bases, and 1 base stayed unmatched. This CDR3 comprises 15 residues. CDR1 is MNHEY, CDR2 SVGAGI, per germline. The CDR3 nucleotides read TGTGCCAGCAGTTACGGGACAGGGACTGGAAACACCATATATTTT. This gives the protein CASSYGTGTGNTIYF.

This chain connects TRBV19 to TRBJ1-5, with D tentatively TRBD1 (5 bases). This CDR3 contains 15 residues. Germline V gene data show CDR1 as LNHDA and CDR2 as SQIVND (reference sequence). Between the trimmed V and J ends, which lost 3 bases and 6 bases, there was a span of 15 bases. This CDR3 reads CASSISAGVGQPQHF. The DNA for the CDR3 is TGTGCCAGTAGTATTAGTGCGGGGGTTGGTCAGCCCCAGCATTTT.

Of note for this clone: The sample contains more than one DNA sequence encoding this CDR3. The chain recombines TRBV4-3 with TRBJ2-7; possible D gene TRBD1, 5 bases. The CDR3 spans 14 residues. Germline V lookup: CDR1 LGHNA, CDR2 YSLEER. Trimming removed 1 base from V and 3 bases from J, with 10 bases in between. The chain's CDR3 is CASSQGLQGYEQYF. The CDR3, as DNA: TGCGCCAGCAGCCAAGGTTTGCAGGGCTACGAGCAGTACTTC.

This sequence joins TRBV27 and TRBJ1-6, with TRBD1 matching over 8 bases. With 6 bases clipped from V and 10 bases from J, the junction kept 8 bases outside the gene matches. The germline V gene encodes CDR1 MNHEY and CDR2 SMNVEV (reference sequence). The CDR3 extends over 14 amino acids. CDR3 sequence (DNA): TGTGCCAGCAGGCTCCGGACAGGGCTCTCACCCCTCCACTTT. Amino acids: CASRLRTGLSPLHF.

CDR3 in amino acids: CASLEEGGYTF. Written as DNA, the CDR3 is TGTGCCAGCCTGGAGGAAGGAGGCTACACCTTC. The V call is TRBV4-2, the J call TRBJ1-2; D is uncertain. Germline V lookup: CDR1 LGHNA, CDR2 YNFKEQ. The CDR3 length is 11 residues. V was cut by 8 bases and J by 8 bases, with 12 bases left in between.

This clone showed up just a few times. This chain connects TRBV6-1 to TRBJ2-5, with D perhaps TRBD1 (6 bases). Per germline, CDR1 MNHNS and CDR2 SASEGT. V was pared by 2 bases and J by 0 bases, with 10 bases between. This CDR3 comprises 15 residues. The CDR3 spells CASSEQGQYQETQYF. The CDR3 DNA reads as TGTGCCAGCAGTGAACAAGGACAGTACCAAGAGACCCAGTACTTC.

The chain couples TRBV6-6 to TRBJ2-7; D may be TRBD1 (5 bases). Trimming removed 5 bases from V and 0 bases from J, with 14 bases in between. Germline V lookup: CDR1 MNHNY, CDR2 SVGAGI (reference sequence). The CDR3 has 15 amino acids. The CDR3 bases are TGTGCCAGCAGTAAAAGGGGCTCTCTCTCCTACGAGCAGTACGTC. Translation gives CASSKRGSLSYEQYV.

The V gene is TRBV10-3, the J gene TRBJ1-2; D call uncertain. Germline CDR1 and CDR2: ENHRY and SYGVKD. V was clipped by 9 bases and J by 1 base, with 18 bases between them. The CDR3 is made up of 15 amino acids. CDR3 sequence: CAITAGALINYGYTF. The CDR3 region has the DNA TGTGCCATTACCGCCGGAGCCCTCATTAACTATGGCTACACCTTC.

In this sample, this clone turned up many times. The V and J genes are TRBV2 and TRBJ2-1; D remains unclear. V lost 5 bases to trimming and J lost 4 bases, with 3 bases between them. The germline gives CDR1 SNHLY, CDR2 FYNNEI. CDR3 length equals 11 residues. CDR3 sequence: CASSLYNEQFF. The CDR3 bases are TGTGCCAGCAGTCTTTACAATGAGCAGTTCTTC. The full variable domain, its missing parts supplied by reference TRBV2 and TRBJ2-1, is EPEVTQTPSHQVTQMGQEVILRCVPISNHLYFYWYRQILGQKVEFLVSFYNNEISEKSEIFDDQFSVERPDGSNFTLKIRSTKLEDSAMYFCASSLYNEQFFGPGTRLTVL.

The chain couples TRBV6-4 to TRBJ2-3; 8 bases are shared with TRBD2. The CDR3 runs to 15 residues. The germline CDR1 and CDR2 sequences are MRHNA and SNTAGT. V shed 4 bases, J shed 4 bases, and the junction held 7 bases outside the gene matches. CDR3 sequence reads: CASSVYGGAADTQYF. The CDR3 region has the DNA TGTGCCAGCAGTGTATACGGGGGGGCGGCAGATACGCAGTATTTT.

This clone was seen a handful of times. The V gene is TRBV19, the J gene TRBJ1-2; no clear D gene. V gave up 5 bases and J gave up 1 base, with 2 bases separating them. Germline V gene data show CDR1 as LNHDA and CDR2 as SQIVND (reference sequence). This CDR3 is 11 amino acids long. CDR3 DNA sequence: TGTGCCAGTAGTCATAACTATGGCTACACCTTC. This encodes CASSHNYGYTF.